This T cell receptor beta chain is drawn from a study of blood T cell repertoires in COVID-19. TCRdb keeps only in-frame clones here, not all; method: immunoSEQ multiplex PCR. The sample holds about 180,000 clones, 81% seen once. Germline CDR1 and CDR2: SNHLY and FYNNEI. The CDR3 loop spans 13 amino acids. V was trimmed by 8 bases and J by 7 bases, leaving 15 bases between them. Participant-given clinical history determined each cohort assignment. The material sequenced was PBMCs or T cells enriched from blood (not recorded which). The chain joins TRBV2 to TRBJ1-5; the D is unclear. This sequence originates from a woman in her 40s with acute COVID-19. CDR3 amino acids: CASLREAGQPQHF. CDR3 DNA: TGTGCCAGCCTGCGAGAGGCGGGCCAGCCCCAGCATTTT. The full variable domain, in which reference TRBV2 and TRBJ1-5 provide the parts outside the CDR3, is EPEVTQTPSHQVTQMGQEVILRCVPISNHLYFYWYRQILGQKVEFLVSFYNNEISEKSEIFDDQFSVERPDGSNFTLKIRSTKLEDSAMYFCASLREAGQPQHFGDGTRLSIL.